These T cell receptor beta chains were read from a single sample in a study of T cell changes during pregnancy in multiple sclerosis. Here immunoSEQ multiplex PCR was the method, and the copy in TCRdb shows in-frame clones only, minus some. The sample records some 39,000 clones, roughly 90% being singletons. The source was CD8+ T cells from peripheral blood mononuclear cells, collected in the first trimester of pregnancy. The receptors here all came from a female donor with multiple sclerosis, enrolled in a pregnancy study. Each CDR3 is given with its conserved first and last residue. Fields, in order: clone size, V gene, J gene, D gene, CDR3 protein, CDR3 DNA. D genes are given only for firm matches. Part of the rows lack a size; the others show once, few, many or a class for expanded clones.

>-|TRBV27|TRBJ1-1|TRBD1
CATSTRDRSSGGAFF
TGTGCCACCTCTACTAGGGACAGGTCTTCGGGGGGAGCTTTCTTT
>-|TRBV12-5|TRBJ2-3|-
CASGLGGATDTQYF
TGTGCTAGTGGTTTAGGGGGGGCTACAGATACGCAGTATTTT
>-|TRBV7-2|TRBJ2-6|-
CASGPDSGVRGLTF
TGTGCCAGTGGCCCCGATTCGGGGGTAAGGGGCCTGACTTTC
>-|TRBV5-6|TRBJ1-1|-
CASTPGGAALLAFF
TGTGCCAGCACCCCTGGGGGGGCGGCACTCTTAGCTTTCTTT
>-|TRBV4-2|TRBJ1-5|TRBD1
CASSTGQGGGQPQHF
TGTGCCAGCAGCACGGGACAGGGGGGAGGTCAGCCCCAGCATTTT
>-|TRBV29-1|TRBJ1-3|-
CSVRVPGNTIYF
TGCAGCGTCAGGGTCCCTGGAAACACCATATATTTT
>-|TRBV6-4|TRBJ2-1|TRBD2
CASSDGAGDYNEQFF
TGTGCCAGCAGTGACGGGGCGGGGGACTACAATGAGCAGTTCTTC
>-|TRBV7-9|TRBJ1-1|-
CASSLGAAEAFF
TGTGCCAGCAGCTTAGGGGCAGCAGAAGCTTTCTTT
>-|TRBV18|TRBJ1-4|-
CASSPDSREEEKLFF
TGTGCCAGCTCACCAGACAGCAGAGAGGAGGAAAAACTGTTTTTT
>-|TRBV7-6|TRBJ1-4|TRBD1
CASRTGTQLFF
TGTGCCAGCAGGACAGGGACTCAACTGTTTTTT
>-|TRBV19|TRBJ2-5|TRBD1
CASSPDRGKDQETQYF
TGTGCCAGTAGTCCAGACAGGGGGAAGGACCAAGAGACCCAGTACTTC
>few|TRBV5-6|TRBJ1-2|TRBD1
CASSSTGGGYGYTF
TGTGCCAGCAGCTCCACAGGGGGCGGCTATGGCTACACCTTC
>-|TRBV9|TRBJ2-3|TRBD2
CASSVQRAGGSTDTQYF
TGTGCCAGCAGCGTACAGCGGGCGGGGGGTAGCACAGATACGCAGTATTTT
>-|TRBV9|TRBJ1-2|TRBD1
CASSAGPAGGYGYTF
TGTGCCAGCAGCGCGGGTCCCGCAGGGGGATATGGCTACACCTTC
>once|TRBV7-2|TRBJ1-1|TRBD1
CASSLAPWTGSTEAFF
TGTGCCAGCAGCTTAGCACCCTGGACAGGGAGCACTGAAGCTTTCTTT
>-|TRBV25-1|TRBJ1-1|-
CASSDGGDTEAFF
TGTGCCAGCAGTGACGGGGGGGACACTGAAGCTTTCTTT
>-|TRBV4-2|TRBJ2-7|-
CASSHPGQIYEQYF
TGTGCCAGCAGCCATCCGGGACAAATCTACGAGCAGTACTTC
>-|TRBV7-9|TRBJ2-1|-
CASSLARREQFF
TGTGCCAGCAGCTTAGCGCGGCGAGAGCAGTTCTTC
>few|TRBV4-3|TRBJ2-2|-
CASSQEPTVPPGELFF
TGCGCCAGCAGCCAAGAACCCACGGTTCCCCCCGGGGAGCTGTTTTTT
>-|TRBV19|TRBJ2-2|-
CASVGGTGELFF
TGTGCCAGTGTGGGGGGCACCGGGGAGCTGTTTTTT
>-|TRBV5-6|TRBJ2-7|-
CASSFGQSYEQYF
TGTGCCAGCAGCTTCGGACAGTCCTACGAGCAGTACTTC
>-|TRBV7-8|TRBJ2-7|TRBD2
CASSWTSGDFDEQYF
TGTGCCAGCAGCTGGACTAGCGGGGATTTCGACGAGCAGTACTTC
>-|TRBV27|TRBJ2-4|TRBD2
CASSLSYSGYLAKNIQYF
TGTGCCAGCAGTTTATCGTATAGCGGGTATCTAGCCAAAAACATTCAGTACTTC
>-|TRBV10-2|TRBJ1-4|-
CASSGVYQEGKLFF
TGCGCCAGCAGTGGGGTCTATCAGGAGGGAAAACTGTTTTTT
>-|TRBV6-1|TRBJ2-7|-
CASSEAPPLEQYF
TGTGCCAGCAGTGAAGCGCCTCCACTCGAGCAGTACTTC
>-|TRBV5-5|TRBJ1-1|-
CASSLEGESNTEAFF
TGTGCCAGCAGCTTGGAGGGGGAGTCCAACACTGAAGCTTTCTTT
>-|TRBV10-3|TRBJ1-5|-
CAISEDSAYNQPQHF
TGTGCCATCAGTGAAGACAGCGCGTACAATCAGCCCCAGCATTTT